These 18 T cell receptor beta chains share one sample of origin, sequenced in a study of blood T cell dynamics during melanoma immunotherapy. Indicated time point: pre-treatment baseline. Measured with immunoSEQ multiplex PCR; TCRdb has only the in-frame clones, and not every one. The sample lists roughly 11,000 clones, 70% to 90% occurring once. The sequenced sample was blood, obtained from a patient treated with checkpoint blockade. Receptor source: a human donor with melanoma.

The gene calls are TRBV28 and TRBJ2-7; D is possibly TRBD2 (6 bases). This CDR3 is 11 amino acids long. V gave up 6 bases and J gave up 6 bases, with 9 bases separating them. Germline V lookup: CDR1 MDHEN, CDR2 SYDVKM. CDR3 sequence: CASSGGLEQYF. CDR3 DNA sequence: TGTGCCAGCAGCGGGGGACTCGAGCAGTACTTC. Full variable domain (remainder filled in from reference TRBV28 and TRBJ2-7): DVKVTQSSRYLVKRTGEKVFLECVQDMDHENMFWYRQDPGLGLRLIYFSYDVKMKEKGDIPEGYSVSREKKERFSLILESASTNQTSMYLCASSGGLEQYFGPGTRLTVT.

The chain has TRBV6-5 and TRBJ2-3; the D gene could be TRBD1 or TRBD2 (5 bases each). The V gene lost 0 bases and the J gene lost 1 base, with 8 bases spanning the gap. Germline CDR1 is MNHEY and CDR2 is SVGAGI. CDR3 length: 15 amino acids. Written as DNA, the CDR3 is TGTGCCAGCAGTTACTCAAAGGGACGCACAGATACGCAGTATTTT. Protein: CASSYSKGRTDTQYF.

The J gene is TRBJ2-1, the V gene TRBV14, with TRBD2 matching over 7 bases. The germline CDR1 and CDR2 sequences are SGHDN and FVKESK. V was pared by 4 bases and J by 12 bases, with 15 bases of the junction left unmatched. The CDR3 is made up of 15 amino acids. This CDR3 reads CASSPQRGLNQVQFF. The CDR3 bases are TGTGCCAGCAGCCCCCAGCGGGGACTTAATCAAGTGCAGTTCTTC.

This chain links TRBV9 with TRBJ2-5; 7 bases line up with TRBD2. V lost 4 bases and J lost 1; bases outside the gene matches: 1. The CDR3 is made up of 13 amino acids. The germline V gene encodes CDR1 SGDLS and CDR2 YYNGEE. The CDR3 loop reads CASSSGGQETQYF. In nucleotides, the CDR3 is TGTGCCAGCAGCTCGGGGGGCCAAGAGACCCAGTACTTC.

The V gene is TRBV27, the J gene TRBJ2-2, with D hard to call. The CDR3 extends over 13 amino acids. The germline V and J ends were trimmed by 2 bases and 7 bases, with 8 bases remaining between them. The germline CDR1 and CDR2 sequences are MNHEY and SMNVEV (reference sequence). The CDR3: CASSLDSYGELFF. Here the CDR3 DNA reads TGTGCCAGCAGTTTAGACTCCTACGGGGAGCTGTTTTTT.

This clone was detected once. The V call is TRBV29-1, the J call TRBJ1-5; D perhaps matches TRBD1 (5 bases). The CDR3 covers 14 residues. Looked up from germline, CDR1 is SQVTM and CDR2 is ANQGSEA. V lost 4 bases to trimming and J lost 0 bases, with 10 bases between them. CDR3: CSVGWQGSNQPQHF. The CDR3 bases are TGCAGCGTTGGCTGGCAGGGTAGCAATCAGCCCCAGCATTTT.

The V gene is TRBV7-9, the J gene TRBJ2-5; no definite D call. The germline V gene encodes CDR1 SEHNR and CDR2 FQNEAQ (reference sequence). CDR3 length equals 15 residues. Trimming removed 2 bases at V and 4 bases at J, with 14 bases between. The CDR3 region is CASSLTAGLGETQYF. The CDR3 DNA reads as TGTGCCAGCAGCTTAACAGCTGGGCTGGGAGAGACCCAGTACTTC. Full variable domain (rest looked up from reference TRBV7-9 and TRBJ2-5): DTGVSQNPRHKITKRGQNVTFRCDPISEHNRLYWYRQTLGQGPEFLTYFQNEAQLEKSRLLSDRFSAERPKGSFSTLEIQRTEQGDSAMYLCASSLTAGLGETQYFGPGTRLLVL.

J is TRBJ1-2 and V is TRBV6-4; D is uncertain. The germline V and J ends were trimmed by 5 bases and 4 bases, with 8 bases remaining between them. CDR1 MRHNA and CDR2 SNTAGT come from the germline V gene. There are 12 residues in the CDR3. CDR3 sequence: CASSSRSYGYTF. For the CDR3, the DNA is TGTGCCAGCAGTTCAAGGAGCTATGGCTACACCTTC.

The genes are TRBV7-9 and TRBJ2-3; TRBD1 agrees at 9 bases. The germline gives CDR1 SEHNR, CDR2 FQNEAQ (reference sequence). After removal of 4 bases from V and 3 bases from J, the junction contained 5 bases not matched to a gene. The CDR3 has 15 amino acids. In DNA, the CDR3 is TGTGCCAGCAGCTACTCCGGGACAGGGACAGATACGCAGTATTTT. Protein: CASSYSGTGTDTQYF.

The CDR3 region has the DNA TGTGCCAGCTCACCGGGGGGGCCCACTGAAGCTTTCTTT. Protein product: CASSPGGPTEAFF. The V and J genes are TRBV18 and TRBJ1-1; TRBD1 is a possible D gene (6 bases). This CDR3 comprises 13 residues. The germline V gene encodes CDR1 KGHSH and CDR2 LQKENI. V was shortened by 3 bases and J by 4 bases, with 9 bases between the two germline ends.

J is TRBJ1-1 and V is TRBV19; 7 bases line up with TRBD1. V dropped 9 bases and J dropped 0; count of bases not matched to a gene: 7. This CDR3 has 14 residues. Germline values: CDR1 LNHDA, CDR2 SQIVND (reference sequence). The CDR3 region has the DNA TGTGCCAGCAAACAGGGGCCTATGAACACTGAAGCTTTCTTT. Protein product: CASKQGPMNTEAFF.

This clone came up a few times. The gene calls are TRBV5-5 and TRBJ2-1; a weak D match, TRBD2 (5 bases). Germline-derived CDR1 and CDR2 are SGHKS and YYEKEE (reference sequence). The ends were cut back, 0 bases at V and 7 bases at J, with 20 bases in the middle. CDR3 length: 17 amino acids. CDR3 region: CASSLEPLFAGGNEQFF. The CDR3 DNA reads as TGTGCCAGCAGCTTGGAACCCTTATTTGCGGGCGGGAATGAGCAGTTCTTC.

J is TRBJ1-4 and V is TRBV18; maybe TRBD1 (5 bases). Germline values: CDR1 KGHSH, CDR2 LQKENI. The germline V and J ends were trimmed by 5 bases and 0 bases, with 16 bases remaining between them. This CDR3 has 17 residues. In DNA form, the CDR3 reads TGTGCCAGCTCATTGACGAGGCTACAGGCAACTAATGAAAAACTGTTTTTT. As protein: CASSLTRLQATNEKLFF.

This clone was seen only a few times. V usage is TRBV7-6 and J usage is TRBJ2-1, with 8 bases that match TRBD1. Germline V gene data show CDR1 as SGHVS and CDR2 as FNYEAQ. The CDR3 has 16 amino acids. V lost 4 bases and J lost 3; bases outside the gene matches: 8. The CDR3: CASSSTAGGLYNEQFF. CDR3 DNA sequence: TGTGCCAGCAGCTCAACCGCAGGGGGCCTCTACAATGAGCAGTTCTTC.

The rearrangement links TRBV6-5 to TRBJ1-1; D remains ambiguous. This CDR3 spans 13 amino acids. The germline gives CDR1 MNHEY, CDR2 SVGAGI. Trimming took 7 bases from V and 2 from J, leaving 11 bases between them. CDR3 in DNA: TGTGCCAGCAAGCGGGCGGTTAACACTGAAGCTTTCTTT. It codes for CASKRAVNTEAFF.

This clone came up a few times. V gene TRBV7-9 combines with J gene TRBJ1-1; D is ambiguous. V was cut by 1 base and J by 4 bases, with 10 bases left in between. In germline, CDR1 is SEHNR, CDR2 FQNEAQ (reference sequence). CDR3 length: 14 residues. The CDR3 DNA is TGTGCCAGCAGCTTAGACAGTCGGGGCACTGAAGCTTTCTTT. Its protein is CASSLDSRGTEAFF.

This clone was observed once. This chain joins TRBV11-2 and TRBJ2-6; a weak D match, TRBD2 (6 bases). CDR1 and CDR2 (germline): SGHAT, FQNNGV. V shed 1 base and J shed 0 bases, with 10 bases lying between them. CDR3 length: 17 residues. The CDR3 DNA is TGTGCCAGCAGCTTAGTGGGACTCTTCTCTGGGGCCAACGTCCTGACTTTC. Its translation: CASSLVGLFSGANVLTF.

The rearrangement links TRBV18 to TRBJ1-1; D is perhaps TRBD1 (5 bases). Germline V lookup: CDR1 KGHSH, CDR2 LQKENI. V lost 5 bases, J lost 5 bases, and 15 bases lay in between. CDR3 size: 14 residues. DNA for the CDR3: TGTGCCAGCTCAGGGCAGGGAAAGTGGACTGAAGCTTTCTTT. Its protein is CASSGQGKWTEAFF.